The present TCR beta chain was sequenced within a study of cytomegalovirus exposure and HLA in healthy donors. Findings and limits, study-wide: Later findings reportedly placed an Asian-associated ancestry cluster below the roughly 690-donor mean for N-insertions. An apparent linkage of common viral pathogens to several of the most significant clusters emerged in a later analysis.

PCR involved 60 Vbeta and 13 Jbeta primers. The assay was immunoSEQ multiplex PCR, and TCRdb's table has in-frame clones only and misses some. The sample comprises some 180,000 clones, 75% to 85% of which are singletons, and about 1.6% rests with the top ten. Points on this clone: Its target is unknown.

This CDR3 contains 14 residues. V dropped 2 bases and J dropped 2 bases, with 9 bases sitting between them. CDR1 and CDR2 from the germline V gene are SGHRS and YFSETQ. The chain couples TRBV5-1 to TRBJ2-3; possible D gene TRBD2, 5 bases. Sequencing used PBMCs. This clonotype was sampled from a man between 18 and 29 years old in good health and CMV-seronegative. The CDR3 loop is CASSFERVTDTQYF. CDR3 DNA: TGCGCCAGCAGCTTCGAGAGGGTCACAGATACGCAGTATTTT.